Sequencing of this T cell receptor beta chain was carried out in a study of T cells in pancreatic ductal adenocarcinoma. The repertoire was sequenced with immunoSEQ multiplex PCR; TCRdb's copy has only in-frame clones and lacks some. The sample has about 97,000 clones, around 96% seen once. Surgery without prior neoadjuvant therapy was the treatment of the selected pancreatic ductal adenocarcinoma patients. Trimming shortened V by 8 bases and J by 3 bases, and 19 bases separated the two germline ends. Germline lookup yields CDR1 SNHLY and CDR2 FYNNEI. There are 16 residues in the CDR3. This receptor was obtained from a human donor with pancreatic ductal adenocarcinoma. Sequenced: PBMCs. The chain links TRBV2 to TRBJ2-2, with TRBD2 as a possible D gene (6 bases). The CDR3 sequence is CASLKRPGEDTGELFF. As DNA, the CDR3 is TGTGCCAGCCTCAAAAGACCGGGGGAAGACACCGGGGAGCTGTTTTTT.